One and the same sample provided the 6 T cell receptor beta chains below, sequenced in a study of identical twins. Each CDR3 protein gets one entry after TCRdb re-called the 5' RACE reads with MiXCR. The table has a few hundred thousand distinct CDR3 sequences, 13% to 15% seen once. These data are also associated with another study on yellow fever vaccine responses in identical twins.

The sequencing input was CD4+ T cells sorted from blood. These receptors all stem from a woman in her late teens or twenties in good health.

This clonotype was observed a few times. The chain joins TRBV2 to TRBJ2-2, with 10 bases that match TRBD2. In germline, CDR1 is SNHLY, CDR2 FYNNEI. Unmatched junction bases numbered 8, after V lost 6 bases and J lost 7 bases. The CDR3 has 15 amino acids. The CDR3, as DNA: TGTGCCAGCAGCCCTAGCGGGAGAGGGATCGGGGAGCTGTTTTTT. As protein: CASSPSGRGIGELFF.

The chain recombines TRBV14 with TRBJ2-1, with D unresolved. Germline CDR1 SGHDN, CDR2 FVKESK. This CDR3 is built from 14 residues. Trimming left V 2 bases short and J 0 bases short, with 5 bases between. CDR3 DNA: TGTGCCAGCAGCCAACAGAGCTCCTACAATGAGCAGTTCTTC. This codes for CASSQQSSYNEQFF.

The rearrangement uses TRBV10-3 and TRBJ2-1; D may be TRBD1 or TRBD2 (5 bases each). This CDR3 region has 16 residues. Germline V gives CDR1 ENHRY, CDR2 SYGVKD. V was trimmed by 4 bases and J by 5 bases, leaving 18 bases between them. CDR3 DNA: TGTGCCATCAGTGTTAACCGGGACCTGGGCAACAATGAGCAGTTCTTC. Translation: CAISVNRDLGNNEQFF.

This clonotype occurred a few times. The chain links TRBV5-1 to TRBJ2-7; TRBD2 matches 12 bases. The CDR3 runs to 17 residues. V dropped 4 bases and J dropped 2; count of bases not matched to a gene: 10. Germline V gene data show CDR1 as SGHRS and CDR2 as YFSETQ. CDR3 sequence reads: CASSLGTSGRGAYEQYF. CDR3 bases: TGCGCCAGCAGCCTAGGGACTAGCGGGCGTGGGGCCTACGAGCAGTACTTC.

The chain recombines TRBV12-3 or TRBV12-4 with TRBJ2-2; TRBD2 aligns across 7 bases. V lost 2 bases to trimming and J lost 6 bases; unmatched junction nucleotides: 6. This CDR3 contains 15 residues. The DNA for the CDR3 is TGTGCCAGCAGTTTATGGGGGGGTACCTCCGGGGAGCTGTTTTTT. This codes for CASSLWGGTSGELFF.

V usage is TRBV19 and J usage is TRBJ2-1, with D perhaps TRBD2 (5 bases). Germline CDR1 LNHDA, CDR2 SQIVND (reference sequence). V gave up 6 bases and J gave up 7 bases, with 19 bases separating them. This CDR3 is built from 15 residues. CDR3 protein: CASRDRTFNWNEQFF. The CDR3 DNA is TGTGCCAGTAGGGACCGGACTTTCAACTGGAATGAGCAGTTCTTC.